One and the same sample provided the 15 T cell receptor beta chains below, sequenced in a study of blood T cell repertoires in COVID-19. Measured with immunoSEQ multiplex PCR; TCRdb has only the in-frame clones, and not every one. This sample yields roughly 320,000 clones, of which just over 85% are seen a single time; approximately 4.1% belongs to the top ten. What was sequenced was PBMCs or T cells enriched from blood (not recorded which). These receptors came from a man in his thirties or forties who had recovered from COVID-19.

The rearrangement links TRBV4-1 to TRBJ2-5; tentative D call: TRBD2 (6 bases). This CDR3 is 16 amino acids long. Germline V gene sequence: CDR1 MGHRA, CDR2 YSYEKL. V was pared by 0 bases and J by 4 bases, with 15 bases between. The CDR3 region is CASSQERGAGGETQYF. CDR3 nucleotide sequence: TGCGCCAGCAGCCAAGAGCGGGGCGCCGGGGGAGAGACCCAGTACTTC.

V usage is TRBV7-9 and J usage is TRBJ2-7; D possibly corresponds to TRBD1 (6 bases). The germline gives CDR1 SEHNR, CDR2 FQNEAQ (reference sequence). CDR3 length: 14 residues. Between the trimmed V and J ends, which lost 6 bases and 0 bases, there was a span of 12 bases. CDR3 loop: CASSLGQSSYEQYF. The CDR3 nucleotides read TGTGCCAGCAGTCTAGGACAGTCCTCCTACGAGCAGTACTTC.

This clone was counted between two and nine times. The CDR3 loop is CASSIGQGASPTQYF. The CDR3 DNA follows: TGTGCCAGTAGTATCGGACAGGGGGCGAGCCCTACGCAGTATTTT. The gene calls are TRBV19 and TRBJ2-3; 11 nucleotides align to TRBD1. The CDR3 loop spans 15 amino acids. Germline-derived CDR1 and CDR2 are LNHDA and SQIVND (reference sequence). With 3 bases clipped from V and 8 bases from J, the junction kept 7 bases outside the gene matches.

The chain carries TRBV6-5 and TRBJ2-2; a possible D gene is TRBD1 (6 bases). CDR3 length equals 14 residues. Germline V gene data show CDR1 as MNHEY and CDR2 as SVGAGI. V lost 7 bases to trimming and J lost 5 bases, with 14 bases between them. Here the CDR3 reads CASIRGSGTGELFF. The DNA of the CDR3 is TGTGCCAGCATAAGGGGGAGCGGTACCGGGGAGCTGTTTTTT.

V is TRBV5-1 and J is TRBJ1-2; the D gene is possibly TRBD1 (5 bases). Trimming cost V 0 bases and J 8 bases, with 14 bases left between them. CDR3 length: 14 residues. CDR1 and CDR2 from the germline V gene are SGHRS and YFSETQ. The CDR3 DNA follows: TGCGCCAGCAGCTTGGGGTTCAGGGATGGCGGCTACACCTTC. Translated: CASSLGFRDGGYTF.

The chain joins TRBV10-1 to TRBJ2-7; TRBD2 is a possible D gene (5 bases). Between the trimmed V and J ends, which lost 3 bases and 2 bases, there was a span of 17 bases. This CDR3 is built from 16 residues. CDR1 and CDR2 (germline): WNHNN, SYGVQD (reference sequence). The CDR3 sequence: CASSDRKGLIPYEQYF. In DNA, the CDR3 is TGCGCCAGCAGTGATAGGAAAGGACTCATTCCCTACGAGCAGTACTTC.

The genes are TRBV7-9 and TRBJ2-7, with 11 bases aligning to TRBD2. This CDR3 has 16 amino acids. J was trimmed by 1 base and V by 0 bases; bases with no gene match: 2. Germline CDR1 SEHNR, CDR2 FQNEAQ (reference sequence). CDR3 amino acids: CASSLAVAGGSYEQYF. The CDR3 bases are TGTGCCAGCAGCTTAGCGGTAGCGGGAGGGTCCTACGAGCAGTACTTC.

The chain couples TRBV11-3 to TRBJ2-3; D not resolved. The germline gives CDR1 SGHNT, CDR2 YENEEA. The CDR3 is made up of 14 amino acids. Between the trimmed V and J ends, which lost 4 bases and 1 base, there was a span of 9 bases. CDR3 nucleotide sequence: TGTGCCAGCAGCTCTCAGCAGGGCACAGATACGCAGTATTTT. Translated, it gives CASSSQQGTDTQYF.

The V call is TRBV11-2, the J call TRBJ2-7; maybe TRBD2 (7 bases). This CDR3 is built from 13 residues. Germline CDR1 reads SGHAT; CDR2 reads FQNNGV. The germline V and J ends were trimmed by 10 bases and 3 bases, with 16 bases remaining between them. CDR3 residues: CATTGGGLYEQYF. As DNA, the CDR3 is TGTGCCACCACGGGCGGGGGCCTCTACGAGCAGTACTTC.

The chain couples TRBV4-1 to TRBJ2-1, with 14 nucleotides matching TRBD2. The CDR3 runs to 16 residues. V shed 2 bases, J shed 9 bases, and the junction held 6 bases outside the gene matches. Looked up from germline, CDR1 is MGHRA and CDR2 is YSYEKL. The CDR3 loop reads CASSQPTSGRAGEQFF. CDR3 in DNA: TGCGCCAGCAGCCAACCGACTAGCGGGAGGGCCGGTGAGCAGTTCTTC.

The chain uses TRBV1 and TRBJ2-3; the table's D call of TRBD2 was not tested on the DNA. TRBV1 is a pseudogene locus. This CDR3 comprises 16 residues. Here the CDR3 DNA reads TGCACCAGCAGCCAAGTCTCGGGGGTTCCTGCAGATACGCAGTATTTT. Protein: CTSSQVSGVPADTQYF.

The chain combines TRBV7-9 with TRBJ2-3, with D tentatively TRBD1 (6 bases). The germline V gene has CDR1 SEHNR and CDR2 FQNEAQ (reference sequence). With 1 base removed from V and 4 bases from J, the gap between germline ends came to 15 bases. The CDR3 length is 16 residues. As DNA, the CDR3 is TGTGCCAGCAGCTTAGTAAGGCAGGGGATGCCAGATACGCAGTATTTT. Translation gives CASSLVRQGMPDTQYF. The whole variable domain, filled in from reference TRBV7-9 and TRBJ2-3, reads DTGVSQNPRHKITKRGQNVTFRCDPISEHNRLYWYRQTLGQGPEFLTYFQNEAQLEKSRLLSDRFSAERPKGSFSTLEIQRTEQGDSAMYLCASSLVRQGMPDTQYFGPGTRLTVL.

The chain has TRBV18 and TRBJ2-5; TRBD2 matches 7 bases. The CDR3 is 16 residues long. The ends lost 5 bases at V and 1 base at J; junction bases unmatched: 10. Germline lookup yields CDR1 KGHSH and CDR2 LQKENI. The CDR3 region is CASSSPTSSGQETQYF. The CDR3, as DNA: TGTGCCAGCTCATCCCCGACTAGCTCGGGCCAAGAGACCCAGTACTTC.

The chain employs TRBV29-1 and TRBJ2-4, with D unresolved. Germline loops: CDR1 SQVTM, CDR2 ANQGSEA. This CDR3 comprises 13 residues. Trimming removed 7 bases from V and 0 bases from J, with 10 bases in between. CDR3 sequence reads: CSAMTVAKNIQYF. Written as DNA, the CDR3 is TGCAGCGCTATGACTGTAGCCAAAAACATTCAGTACTTC.

V usage is TRBV21-1 and J usage is TRBJ1-2; no check of the table's D call, TRBD1, against the DNA was made. TRBV21-1 is listed as a pseudogene. The CDR3 spans 14 residues. The CDR3 spells CASSPRTGQKGYTF. The CDR3 DNA reads TGTGCCAGCAGCCCCCGGACGGGACAGAAAGGCTACACCTTC.